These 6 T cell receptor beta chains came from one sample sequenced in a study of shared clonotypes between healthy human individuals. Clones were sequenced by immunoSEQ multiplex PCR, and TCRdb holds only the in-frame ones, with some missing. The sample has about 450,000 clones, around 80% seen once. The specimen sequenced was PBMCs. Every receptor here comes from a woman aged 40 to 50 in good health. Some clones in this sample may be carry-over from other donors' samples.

CDR3 loop: CAWTDRGDYGYTF. The CDR3 DNA is TGTGCCTGGACGGACAGGGGCGACTATGGCTACACCTTC. This chain joins TRBV30 and TRBJ1-2; 9 nucleotides agree with TRBD1. The germline CDR1 and CDR2 sequences are GTSNPN and SVGIG (reference sequence). After removal of 4 bases from V and 3 bases from J, the junction contained 3 bases not matched to a gene. The CDR3 loop spans 13 amino acids.

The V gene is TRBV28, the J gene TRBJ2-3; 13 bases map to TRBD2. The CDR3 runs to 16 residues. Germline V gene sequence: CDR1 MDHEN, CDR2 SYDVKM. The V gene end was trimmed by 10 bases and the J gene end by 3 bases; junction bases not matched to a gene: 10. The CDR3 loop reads CATGTSGEGRTDTQYF. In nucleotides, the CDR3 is TGTGCCACCGGGACTAGCGGGGAAGGGAGGACAGATACGCAGTATTTT.

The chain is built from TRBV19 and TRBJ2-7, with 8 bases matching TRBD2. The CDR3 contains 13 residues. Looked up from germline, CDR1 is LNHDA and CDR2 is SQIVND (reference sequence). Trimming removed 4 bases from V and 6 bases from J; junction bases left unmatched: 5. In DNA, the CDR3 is TGTGCCAGTAGTACCCAAACTAGCGGCGAGCAGTACTTC. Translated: CASSTQTSGEQYF.

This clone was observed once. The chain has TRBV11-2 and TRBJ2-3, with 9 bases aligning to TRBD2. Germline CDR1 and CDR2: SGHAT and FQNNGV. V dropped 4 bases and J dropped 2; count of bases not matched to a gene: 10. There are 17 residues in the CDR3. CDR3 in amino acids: CASSSLLAGGVTDTQYF. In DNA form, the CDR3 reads TGTGCCAGCAGCTCCCTTCTGGCGGGAGGGGTCACAGATACGCAGTATTTT. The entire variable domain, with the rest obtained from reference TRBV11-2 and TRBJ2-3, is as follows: EAGVAQSPRYKIIEKRQSVAFWCNPISGHATLYWYQQILGQGPKLLIQFQNNGVVDDSQLPKDRFSAERLKGVDSTLKIQPAKLEDSAVYLCASSSLLAGGVTDTQYFGPGTRLTVL.

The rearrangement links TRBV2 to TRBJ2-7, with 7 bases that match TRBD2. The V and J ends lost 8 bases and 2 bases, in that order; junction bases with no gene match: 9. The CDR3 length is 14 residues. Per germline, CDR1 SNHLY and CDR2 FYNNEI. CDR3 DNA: TGTGCCAGCTTAGAAGGGCGGGGGACCTACGAGCAGTACTTC. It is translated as CASLEGRGTYEQYF.

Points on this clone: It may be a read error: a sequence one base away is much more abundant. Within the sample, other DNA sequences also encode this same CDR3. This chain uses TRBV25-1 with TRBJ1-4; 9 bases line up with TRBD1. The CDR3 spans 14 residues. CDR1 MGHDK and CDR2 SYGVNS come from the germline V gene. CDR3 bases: TGTGCCAGCAGTGTCGGGACAGGGAATGAAAAGCTGTTTTTT. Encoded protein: CASSVGTGNEKLFF.